Shown below are 7 T cell receptor beta chains from a single sample sequenced in a study of T cells in Graves' hyperthyroidism and ophthalmopathy. Researchers amplified the TCR beta CDR3 regions from RNA transcripts. The HTBI primer set drove a first-round RT-PCR of the TCR CDR3. TCRdb used MiXCR to reprocess the multiplex PCR reads, holding one entry per CDR3 protein. The profile shows about 480,000 distinct CDR3 sequences, approximately 22% of them singletons. The sequencing input was blood. These receptors came from a woman in her 70s with Graves' ophthalmopathy.

This clonotype was recorded a few times. The chain links TRBV7-9 to TRBJ2-1, with TRBD1 matching over 11 bases. V lost 5 bases, J lost 3 bases, and 6 bases stayed unmatched. The CDR3 covers 16 residues. CDR1 and CDR2 from the germline V gene are SEHNR and FQNEAQ (reference sequence). The CDR3 is CASSPPGTGGYNEQFF. The CDR3 DNA reads TGTGCCAGCAGCCCCCCAGGGACAGGGGGCTACAATGAGCAGTTCTTC.

This clonotype has ten or more counts. The genes are TRBV19 and TRBJ1-2; D not certain. The CDR3 sequence is 13 residues long. The ends were cut back, 1 base at V and 2 bases at J, with 5 bases in the middle. Germline V gene sequence: CDR1 LNHDA, CDR2 SQIVND (reference sequence). The CDR3 region has the DNA TGTGCCAGTAGTATAGGAGGGAACTATGGCTACACCTTC. Protein product: CASSIGGNYGYTF.

The sample holds a few counts of this clonotype. The chain is built from TRBV3-1 and TRBJ2-1; D gene unclear. This CDR3 contains 14 residues. Between the trimmed V and J ends, which lost 0 bases and 4 bases, there was a span of 7 bases. CDR1 is LGHDT and CDR2 is YNNKEL in the germline V gene (reference sequence). CDR3 amino acids: CASSQEGVYNEQFF. Here the CDR3 DNA reads TGTGCCAGCAGCCAAGAAGGAGTTTACAATGAGCAGTTCTTC.

This clonotype was detected only a few times. The J gene is TRBJ2-7, the V gene TRBV4-1; weak D call: TRBD1 (6 bases). The V end was cut by 0 bases, the J end by 7 bases, with 13 bases between. The CDR3 totals 14 residues. Germline values: CDR1 MGHRA, CDR2 YSYEKL. For the CDR3, the DNA is TGCGCCAGCAGCCAAGATAACAGGGAAGAAGAGCAGTACTTC. Protein: CASSQDNREEEQYF.

V gene TRBV18 combines with J gene TRBJ1-1, with D unresolved. CDR3 size: 15 residues. V lost 0 bases and J lost 1, with 9 bases in between. Germline-derived CDR1 and CDR2 are KGHSH and LQKENI. The CDR3 nucleotides read TGTGCCAGCTCACCACCGTCTCACCCGAACACTGAAGCTTTCTTT. Amino acids: CASSPPSHPNTEAFF.

A few counts support this clonotype. CDR3 bases: TGTGCCTGGAGAGGCGGGGGGAATAGTTCACCCCTCCACTTT. Its translation is CAWRGGGNSSPLHF. The chain is built from TRBV30 and TRBJ1-6, with a possible D match to TRBD1 (5 bases). In germline, CDR1 is GTSNPN, CDR2 SVGIG (reference sequence). Trimming took 3 bases from V and 9 from J, leaving 15 bases between them. The CDR3 covers 14 residues.

This clonotype has only a few counts. V and J are TRBV18 and TRBJ2-1; D uncertain. Germline V gene lookup returns CDR1 KGHSH and CDR2 LQKENI. This CDR3 is 14 amino acids long. The V gene lost 0 bases and the J gene lost 9 bases, with 12 bases spanning the gap. The CDR3 protein is CASSPPPGASEQFF. CDR3 sequence (DNA): TGTGCCAGCTCACCACCCCCCGGAGCGAGTGAGCAGTTCTTC.